This T cell receptor (beta chain) was captured in a study of cytomegalovirus exposure and HLA in healthy donors. Study conclusions and caveats: A likely sequencing artifact accounted for one observed cluster of highly shared sequence variants. As was reported, the HLA-A and HLA-B alleles of most subjects were accurately predicted from TCR beta sequences. Several of the most significant clusters were apparently associated with common viral pathogens in a later analysis.

Concerning this clone itself: Antigen unknown.

The primer mix had 60 Vbeta and 13 Jbeta primers. Only in-frame clones appear in the TCRdb table, and some are missing; sequencing was by immunoSEQ multiplex PCR. Of about 90,000 clones in the sample, roughly 78% were seen once. This TCR was recovered from a middle-aged woman in good health and CMV-seropositive. The sample consisted of PBMCs.

The chain's CDR3 is CASSARVDTQYF. CDR3 nucleotides: TGTGCCAGCAGCGCGAGGGTTGATACGCAGTATTTT. The chain joins TRBV9 to TRBJ2-3; D might be TRBD2 (5 bases). Between the trimmed V and J ends, which lost 3 bases and 6 bases, there was a span of 8 bases. Germline CDR1 is SGDLS and CDR2 is YYNGEE. The CDR3 length is 12 residues.